This T cell receptor (beta chain) was recovered during a study of breast tumors, draining lymph nodes, adjacent tissues. Study-wide findings and caveats: Tumor T cell lymph node origin was a supported hypothesis, not proven. Tumors had less TCR diversity than lymph nodes, more than nontumor tissue.

TCRdb reanalysed the multiplex PCR reads using MiXCR and keeps one entry per CDR3 protein. This table holds 60,000 to 70,000 distinct CDR3 sequences, around three fifths found once. This CDR3 has 14 residues. Germline-derived CDR1 and CDR2 are SGHTA and FQGNSA. The germline V and J ends were trimmed by 5 bases and 1 base, with 11 bases remaining between them. This clonotype was counted many times. Its antigen is still unknown. With a much larger clone just one base away, this may be a read error. This CDR3 is missing its conserved last phenylalanine or tryptophan, likely due to a read error. The chain carries TRBV7-2 and TRBJ2-5, with D possibly TRBD1 on 6 matching bases. The receptor was derived from a female donor with breast cancer. Some clones in this sample may be carry-over from other donors' samples. The sample was breast tumor tissue. CDR3 nucleotide sequence: TGTGCCAGCAGCATACAGGGTGGCCAAGAGACCCAGTACCTC. Translating it yields CASSIQGGQETQYL.